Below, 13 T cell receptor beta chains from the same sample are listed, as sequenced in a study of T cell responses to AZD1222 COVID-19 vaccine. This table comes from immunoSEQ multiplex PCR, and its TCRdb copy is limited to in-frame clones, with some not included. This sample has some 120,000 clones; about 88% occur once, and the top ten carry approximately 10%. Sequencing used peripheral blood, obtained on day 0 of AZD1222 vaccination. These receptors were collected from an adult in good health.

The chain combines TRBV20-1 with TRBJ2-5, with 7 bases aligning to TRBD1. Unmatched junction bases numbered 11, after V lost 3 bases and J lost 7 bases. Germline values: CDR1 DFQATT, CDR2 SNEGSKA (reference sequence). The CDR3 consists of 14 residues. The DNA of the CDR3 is TGCAGTGCTAGTCTAGCAGGGGGAAAGGCGACCCAGTACTTC. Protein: CSASLAGGKATQYF.

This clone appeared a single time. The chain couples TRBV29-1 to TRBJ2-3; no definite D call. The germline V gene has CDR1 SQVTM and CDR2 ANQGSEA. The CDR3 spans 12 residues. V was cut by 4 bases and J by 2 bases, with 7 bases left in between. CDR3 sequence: CSVVTDTDTQYF. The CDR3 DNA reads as TGCAGCGTTGTTACAGACACAGATACGCAGTATTTT.

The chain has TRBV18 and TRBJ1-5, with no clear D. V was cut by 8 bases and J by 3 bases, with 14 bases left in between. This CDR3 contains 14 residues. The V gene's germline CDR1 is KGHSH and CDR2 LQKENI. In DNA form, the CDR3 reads TGTGCCAGCAACACCGGGATGGACAATCAGCCCCAGCATTTT. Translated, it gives CASNTGMDNQPQHF.

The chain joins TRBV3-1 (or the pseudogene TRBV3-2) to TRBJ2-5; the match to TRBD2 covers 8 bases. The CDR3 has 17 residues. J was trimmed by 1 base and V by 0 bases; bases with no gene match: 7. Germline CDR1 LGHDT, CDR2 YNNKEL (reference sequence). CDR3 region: CASSQDRGSGVQETQYF. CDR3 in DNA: TGTGCCAGCAGCCAAGATCGGGGTAGCGGGGTCCAAGAGACCCAGTACTTC.

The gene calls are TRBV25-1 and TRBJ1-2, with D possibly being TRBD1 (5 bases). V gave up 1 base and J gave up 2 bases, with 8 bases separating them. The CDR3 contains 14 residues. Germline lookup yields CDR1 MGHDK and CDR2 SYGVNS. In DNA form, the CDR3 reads TGTGCCAGCAGTGAATTGGACAACAACTATGGCTACACCTTC. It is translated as CASSELDNNYGYTF.

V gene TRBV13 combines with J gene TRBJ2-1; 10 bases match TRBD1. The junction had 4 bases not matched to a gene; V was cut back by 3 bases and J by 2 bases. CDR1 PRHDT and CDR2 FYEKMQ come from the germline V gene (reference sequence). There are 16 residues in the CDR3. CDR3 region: CASSFSDRGPYNEQFF. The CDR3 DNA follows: TGTGCCAGCAGCTTCTCCGACAGGGGGCCCTACAATGAGCAGTTCTTC. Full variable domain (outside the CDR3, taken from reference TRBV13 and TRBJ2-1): AAGVIQSPRHLIKEKRETATLKCYPIPRHDTVYWYQQGPGQDPQFLISFYEKMQSDKGSIPDRFSAQQFSDYHSELNMSSLELGDSALYFCASSFSDRGPYNEQFFGPGTRLTVL.

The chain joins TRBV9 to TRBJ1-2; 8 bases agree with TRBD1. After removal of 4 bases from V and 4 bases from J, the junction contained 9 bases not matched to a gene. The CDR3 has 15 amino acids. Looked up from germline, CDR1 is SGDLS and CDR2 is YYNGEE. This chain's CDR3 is CASSFGQGGAYGYTF. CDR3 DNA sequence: TGTGCCAGCAGCTTCGGACAGGGCGGCGCCTATGGCTACACCTTC.

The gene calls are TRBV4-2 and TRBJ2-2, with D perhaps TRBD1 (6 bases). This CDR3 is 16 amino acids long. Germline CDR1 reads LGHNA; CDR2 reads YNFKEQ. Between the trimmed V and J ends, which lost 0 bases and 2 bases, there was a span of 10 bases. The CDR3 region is CASSQEWTANTGELFF. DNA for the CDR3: TGTGCCAGCAGCCAAGAGTGGACAGCAAACACCGGGGAGCTGTTTTTT.

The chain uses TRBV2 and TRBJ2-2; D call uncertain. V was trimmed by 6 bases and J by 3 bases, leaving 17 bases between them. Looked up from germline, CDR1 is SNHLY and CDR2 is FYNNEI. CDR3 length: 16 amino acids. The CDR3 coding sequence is TGTGCCAGCAGGGCGGTGGAGCAGGCATACACCGGGGAGCTGTTTTTT. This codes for CASRAVEQAYTGELFF.

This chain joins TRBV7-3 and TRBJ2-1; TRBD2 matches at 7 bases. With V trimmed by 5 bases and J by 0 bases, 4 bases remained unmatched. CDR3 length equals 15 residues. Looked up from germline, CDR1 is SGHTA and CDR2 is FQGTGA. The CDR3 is CASSVRTSSYNEQFF. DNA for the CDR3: TGTGCCAGCAGCGTGCGGACTAGCTCCTACAATGAGCAGTTCTTC.

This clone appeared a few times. The CDR3, as DNA: TGTGCCAGCAGCTCCGTAACTTACGAGCAGTACTTC. Amino acids: CASSSVTYEQYF. The chain combines TRBV11-3 with TRBJ2-7; D not certain. Germline lookup yields CDR1 SGHNT and CDR2 YENEEA. This CDR3 has 12 amino acids. The V end was cut by 4 bases, the J end by 4 bases, with 8 bases between.

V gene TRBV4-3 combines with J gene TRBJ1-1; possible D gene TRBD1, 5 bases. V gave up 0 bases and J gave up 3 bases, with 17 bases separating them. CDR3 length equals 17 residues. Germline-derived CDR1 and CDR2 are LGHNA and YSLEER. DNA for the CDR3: TGCGCCAGCAGCCAAGAGGGGCGGCCCGGGGTTGACACTGAAGCTTTCTTT. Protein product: CASSQEGRPGVDTEAFF.

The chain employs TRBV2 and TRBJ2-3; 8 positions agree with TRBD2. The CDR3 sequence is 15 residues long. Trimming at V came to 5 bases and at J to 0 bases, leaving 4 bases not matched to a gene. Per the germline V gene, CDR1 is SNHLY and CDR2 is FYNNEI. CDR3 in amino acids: CASSSGGASTDTQYF. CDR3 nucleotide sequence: TGTGCCAGCAGTAGCGGGGGAGCTAGCACAGATACGCAGTATTTT.